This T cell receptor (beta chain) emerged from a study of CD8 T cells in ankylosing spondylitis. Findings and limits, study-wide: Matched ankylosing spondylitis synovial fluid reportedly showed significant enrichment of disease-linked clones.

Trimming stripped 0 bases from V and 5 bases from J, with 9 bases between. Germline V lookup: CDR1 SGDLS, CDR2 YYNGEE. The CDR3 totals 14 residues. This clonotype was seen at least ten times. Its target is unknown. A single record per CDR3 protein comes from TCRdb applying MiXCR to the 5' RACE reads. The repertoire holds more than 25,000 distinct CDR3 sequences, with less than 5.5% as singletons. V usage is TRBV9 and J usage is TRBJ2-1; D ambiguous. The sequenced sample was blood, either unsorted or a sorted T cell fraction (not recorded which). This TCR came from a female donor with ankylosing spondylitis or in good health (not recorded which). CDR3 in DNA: TGTGCCAGCAGCGTAGGAGTTCTAGACAATGAGCAGTTCTTC. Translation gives CASSVGVLDNEQFF.